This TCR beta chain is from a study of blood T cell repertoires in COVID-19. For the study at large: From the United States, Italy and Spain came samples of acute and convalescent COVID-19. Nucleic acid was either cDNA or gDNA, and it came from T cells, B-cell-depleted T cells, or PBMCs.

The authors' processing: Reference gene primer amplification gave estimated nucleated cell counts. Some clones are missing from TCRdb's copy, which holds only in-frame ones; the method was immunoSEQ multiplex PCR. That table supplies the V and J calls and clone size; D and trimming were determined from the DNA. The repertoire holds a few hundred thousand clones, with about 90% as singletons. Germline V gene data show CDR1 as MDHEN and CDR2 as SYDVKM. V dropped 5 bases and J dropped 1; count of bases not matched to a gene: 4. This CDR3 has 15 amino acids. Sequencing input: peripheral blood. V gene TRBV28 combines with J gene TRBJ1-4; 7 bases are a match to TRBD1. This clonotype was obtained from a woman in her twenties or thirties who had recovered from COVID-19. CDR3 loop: CASSPNRGTNEKLFF. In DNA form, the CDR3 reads TGTGCCAGCAGTCCGAACAGGGGAACTAATGAAAAACTGTTTTTT.